The rows below give T cell receptor beta chains drawn from one sample of a study of blood T cells in healthy people across ages. MiXCR, run by TCRdb on the 5' RACE reads, gives a single entry per CDR3 protein. In the table there are 1.5 million to 2 million distinct CDR3 sequences, roughly 49% of which are singletons. Sequenced material: blood. All receptors derive from a woman between 40 and 50 years old in good health. CDR3s include the opening cysteine and the closing phenylalanine or tryptophan. D genes are given only for firm matches. Rows give clone size only sometimes, using once, few, many, or a class for an expanded clone.

.,.,TRBV28,TRBJ2-7,CASRSPGDHEQYF,TGTGCCAGCAGATCCCCAGGGGACCACGAGCAGTACTTC
.,few,TRBV7-2,TRBJ2-5,CASSLNLLRETQYF,TGTGCCAGCAGCTTAAATCTGCTTCGAGAGACCCAGTACTTC
.,.,TRBV12-3/TRBV12-4,TRBJ2-5,CASSPTSTWEQYF,TGTGCCAGCAGCCCAACTAGCACATGGGAGCAGTACTTC
.,.,TRBV7-8,TRBJ1-6,CASSLEPANSPLHF,TGTGCCAGCAGCTTAGAGCCAGCTAATTCACCCCTCCACTTT
TRBD2,.,TRBV5-1,TRBJ2-1,CASSPSGGVVHEQFF,TGCGCCAGCAGCCCGAGCGGGGGGGTGGTGCATGAGCAGTTCTTC
TRBD1,.,TRBV29-1,TRBJ1-2,CSAWTGGNYGYTF,TGCAGCGCTTGGACAGGGGGAAACTATGGCTACACCTTC
.,.,TRBV12-3/TRBV12-4,TRBJ1-1,CASSLRHNTEAFF,TGTGCCAGCAGTTTAAGGCACAACACAGAAGCTTTCTTT
TRBD1,once,TRBV18,TRBJ1-4,CASSMQGAEKLFF,TGTGCCAGCTCCATGCAGGGGGCGGAAAAACTGTTTTTT
.,.,TRBV20-1,TRBJ1-2,CSAINMRGCGYTF,TGCAGTGCCATTAACATGAGGGGGTGTGGCTACACCTTC
.,.,TRBV29-1,TRBJ2-5,CSVLDGQETQYF,TGCAGCGTGTTGGACGGCCAAGAGACCCAGTACTTC
.,.,TRBV20-1,TRBJ2-5,CGARDIRQEPQETQYF,TGCGGTGCTAGAGATATTAGACAGGAGCCCCAAGAGACCCAGTATTTC
.,many,TRBV20-1,TRBJ2-1,CSALGQTFNEQFF,TGCAGTGCGCTTGGACAGACATTCAATGAGCAGTTCTTC
TRBD1,.,TRBV12-3/TRBV12-4,TRBJ2-7,CACSRNYGTEDYEQYF,TGTGCCTGCAGCCGTAATTACGGGACAGAGGACTACGAGCAGTACTTC
.,.,TRBV10-3,TRBJ1-1,CAVRGEGFITEAFF,TGTGCCGTGCGAGGGGAAGGGTTCATCACTGAAGCTTTCTTT
TRBD1,many,TRBV29-1,TRBJ2-5,CSVGGTGAHAETQYF,TGCAGCGTTGGAGGGACAGGGGCACACGCAGAGACCCAGTACTTC
TRBD1,few,TRBV15,TRBJ2-1,CATSIRGQGIHEQFF,TGTGCCACCAGCATCCGTGGACAGGGTATTCATGAGCAGTTCTTC
.,few,TRBV10-3,TRBJ2-1,CAIKGEISSYNEQFF,TGTGCCATCAAGGGGGAGATCAGCTCCTACAATGAGCAGTTCTTC
TRBD2,.,TRBV7-2,TRBJ2-1,CASSLLSSGGHFYNEQFF,TGTGCCAGCAGCTTACTTTCTAGCGGGGGCCACTTCTACAATGAGCAGTTCTTC
.,.,TRBV7-9,TRBJ1-1,CASTVVNTEAFF,TGTGCCAGCACGGTCGTGAACACTGAAGCTTTCTTT
.,few,TRBV6-5,TRBJ2-2,CASQSGAHTGELFF,TGTGCCAGCCAGTCGGGGGCCCACACCGGGGAGCTGTTTTTT
.,.,TRBV11-1,TRBJ2-6,CASSVNYRPGQGVTGANVLTF,TGTGCCAGCAGCGTCAACTATCGACCGGGACAAGGGGTGACAGGGGCCAACGTCCTGACTTTC
TRBD2,few,TRBV7-2,TRBJ2-5,CASSPPGLAQTQYF,TGTGCCAGCAGCCCGCCGGGACTAGCCCAGACCCAGTACTTC
TRBD1,few,TRBV6-6,TRBJ2-1,CASTPMTGRNEQFF,TGTGCCAGCACCCCCATGACAGGGCGCAATGAGCAGTTCTTC
.,.,TRBV6-6,TRBJ1-5,CASMVRSQPQHF,TGTGCCAGCATGGTCCGAAGTCAACCCCAGCATTTT
.,.,TRBV20-1,TRBJ1-6,CSAQDQLTLHF,TGCAGTGCACAAGACCAGTTGACCCTCCACTTT
.,.,TRBV5-6,TRBJ2-3,CASSTTARDTQYF,TGTGCCAGCAGCACGACAGCCCGAGATACGCAGTATTTT
.,.,TRBV7-8,TRBJ2-7,CASNLDTYEQYF,TGTGCCAGCAATCTAGACACGTACGAGCAGTACTTC
TRBD1,.,TRBV6-1,TRBJ2-3,CASSGDSYSSTDTQYF,TGTGCCAGCAGTGGGGACAGCTATTCTAGCACAGATACGCAGTATTTT
.,.,TRBV11-2,TRBJ1-4,CASSFWIPGEWEKLFF,TGTGCCAGCAGCTTCTGGATCCCTGGGGAATGGGAAAAACTGTTTTTT
TRBD1,.,TRBV19,TRBJ2-1,CARSTKGALFRDEQFF,TGTGCCCGTAGTACCAAGGGGGCACTTTTTCGCGATGAGCAGTTCTTC
.,.,TRBV5-1,TRBJ2-2,CASKRDPNTGELFF,TGCGCCAGCAAACGAGACCCGAACACCGGGGAGCTGTTTTTT
TRBD2,few,TRBV12-3/TRBV12-4,TRBJ2-5,CASSLESSGETQYF,TGTGCCAGCAGTTTAGAGAGTAGCGGGGAGACCCAGTACTTC
TRBD2,.,TRBV7-2,TRBJ2-1,CASSYDGAGGSYNEQFF,TGTGCCAGCAGCTACGACGGAGCGGGGGGATCCTACAATGAGCAGTTCTTC
.,once,TRBV9,TRBJ1-1,CASSVILRATEAFF,TGTGCCAGCAGCGTAATTTTAAGGGCCACTGAAGCTTTCTTT
TRBD2,.,TRBV7-2,TRBJ2-7,CASSSLAAGAYEQYF,TGTGCCAGCAGCTCCCTAGCGGCCGGGGCCTACGAGCAGTACTTC
.,.,TRBV28,TRBJ1-5,CASSPRGNQPQHF,TGTGCCAGCAGTCCCCGGGGCAATCAGCCCCAGCATTTT
TRBD1,.,TRBV6-2/TRBV6-3,TRBJ1-5,CASRMTGGGNQPQHF,TGTGCCAGCCGAATGACAGGGGGCGGGAATCAGCCCCAGCATTTT
TRBD1,.,TRBV29-1,TRBJ1-1,CSVTGEGNTEAFF,TGCAGCGTGACAGGGGAGGGGAACACTGAAGCTTTCTTT
.,few,TRBV9,TRBJ2-3,CASSETQSTYTDTQYF,TGTGCCAGCAGCGAGACCCAGAGTACTTACACAGATACGCAGTATTTT
TRBD1,.,TRBV5-1,TRBJ1-2,CASSLAQGQGKTNYGHTF,TGCGCCAGCAGCTTGGCCCAAGGACAGGGGAAGACTAACTATGGCCACACCTTC
TRBD1,few,TRBV7-2,TRBJ2-3,CASTPRGLTVDTQYF,TGTGCCAGCACCCCTAGGGGGCTCACAGTAGATACGCAGTATTTT
.,few,TRBV5-1,TRBJ1-4,CASTRRDMDEKLFF,TGCGCCAGTACACGACGGGACATGGATGAAAAACTGTTTTTT
.,.,TRBV28,TRBJ2-1,CASSSQTGPPGDEQFF,TGTGCCAGCAGTTCCCAGACGGGACCCCCGGGGGATGAGCAGTTCTTC
TRBD1,few,TRBV7-2,TRBJ2-3,CASTKDRGPDTQYF,TGTGCCAGCACCAAGGACAGGGGGCCTGATACGCAGTATTTT
TRBD1,.,TRBV7-9,TRBJ1-4,CASSLPTGVNEKLFF,TGTGCCAGCAGCCTCCCGACAGGGGTTAATGAAAAACTGTTTTTT
.,once,TRBV6-2/TRBV6-3,TRBJ1-2,CAGSYSTARGYGYTF,TGTGCCGGCAGTTACTCGACGGCCCGAGGCTATGGCTACACCTTC
.,few,TRBV5-8,TRBJ2-7,CASSLVEMRQNSSWSYEQYF,TGTGCCAGCAGCTTGGTTGAAATGCGGCAGAACAGTTCGTGGTCCTACGAGCAGTACTTC
TRBD2,.,TRBV10-3,TRBJ2-7,CAISESTSGGAYEQYF,TGTGCCATCAGTGAGTCGACTAGCGGGGGGGCGTACGAGCAGTACTTC
.,.,TRBV20-1,TRBJ2-6,CSARVGSWANVLTF,TGCAGTGCTAGAGTGGGCAGCTGGGCCAACGTCCTGACTTTC